Listed here are 18 T cell receptor beta chains from one sample, sequenced in a study of molecular identifiers for immune sequencing clone quantification. TCRdb passed the PCR reads through MiXCR, listing each CDR3 protein once. In the table there are about 640,000 distinct CDR3 sequences, nearly 20% of which are singletons. The sequenced sample was naive CD8+ T cells from blood, with Jurkat cell RNA spiked in. Specified subset: FACS-sorted CD8+CD4-CCR7+CD45RA+ naive T cells. These receptors came from a human donor in good health. Some libraries in this study had Jurkat cell RNA spiked in.

This clonotype was counted only a few times. The genes are TRBV7-6 and TRBJ2-1; 9 bases line up with TRBD2. Germline V lookup: CDR1 SGHVS, CDR2 FNYEAQ. The CDR3 contains 16 residues. The V segment lost 5 bases and the J segment 3 bases; nucleotides outside the gene matches: 8. The CDR3, as DNA: TGTGCCAGCAGCCTTTTAGCGGGAGCGTACTACAATGAGCAGTTCTTC. Protein sequence: CASSLLAGAYYNEQFF.

Remarks on this clonotype: A much larger clone lies one base from this, so it may be a read error. The chain has TRBV7-9 and TRBJ2-7, with TRBD2 as a possible D gene (7 bases). Germline CDR1 reads SEHNR; CDR2 reads FQNEAQ (reference sequence). The length of the CDR3 is 17 residues. The V gene lost 5 bases and the J gene lost 3 bases, with 23 bases spanning the gap. This CDR3 is CASSPGHKGGSFYEQYF. Here the CDR3 DNA reads TGTGCCAGCAGCCCCGGCCACAAGGGGGGGAGCTTCTACGAGCAGTACTTC.

There are many counts of this clonotype. The V call is TRBV15, the J call TRBJ1-1; D is ambiguous. V lost 3 bases and J 4 bases, leaving 15 bases between the germline ends. This CDR3 is 15 amino acids long. Germline V gene sequence: CDR1 LNHNV, CDR2 YYDKDF (reference sequence). In nucleotides, the CDR3 is TGTGCCACCAGCAGTCAACCGGACCTGGGCACTGAAGCTTTCTTT. It yields the protein CATSSQPDLGTEAFF.

Points on this clonotype: At one end the junction does not follow the germline gene, possibly because of a read error. The chain recombines TRBV20-1 with TRBJ2-5, with D possibly called TRBD1 or TRBD2 (6 bases each). The V gene's germline CDR1 is DFQATT and CDR2 SNEGSKA (reference sequence). This CDR3 is built from 17 residues. CDR3 protein: CSARDYPRGPNQETQHF. The CDR3 coding sequence is TGCAGTGCTAGAGATTACCCTCGGGGGCCCAACCAAGAGACCCAGCACTTC.

This clonotype was found many times. This rearrangement joins TRBV29-1 to TRBJ1-2; D is perhaps TRBD1 (5 bases). The ends were cut back, 0 bases at V and 7 bases at J, with 12 bases in the middle. The length of the CDR3 is 13 residues. Germline values: CDR1 SQVTM, CDR2 ANQGSEA. CDR3 coding DNA: TGCAGCGTTGAAGAGGACATAAGGGCTGGCTACACCTTC. Translated: CSVEEDIRAGYTF.

This clonotype has a count of ten or more. The rearrangement joins TRBV19 to TRBJ2-7; no clear D. V was clipped by 3 bases and J by 1 base, with 7 bases between them. The CDR3 extends over 13 amino acids. Germline CDR1 LNHDA, CDR2 SQIVND (reference sequence). This CDR3 reads CASSISVSYEQYF. The DNA for the CDR3 is TGTGCCAGTAGTATTTCAGTATCCTACGAGCAGTACTTC.

In its sample, this clonotype was seen many times. The chain recombines TRBV27 with TRBJ1-5; 10 nucleotides align to TRBD1. The germline V gene encodes CDR1 MNHEY and CDR2 SMNVEV (reference sequence). V gave up 1 base and J gave up 7 bases; unmatched junction bases: 4. CDR3 length: 15 amino acids. CDR3 residues: CASSLWGQGTQPQHF. The DNA for the CDR3 is TGTGCCAGCAGTTTATGGGGACAGGGGACGCAGCCCCAGCATTTT.

This clonotype was seen repeatedly, ten times or more. The chain recombines TRBV4-1 with TRBJ2-2; 12 bases match TRBD2. With 8 bases clipped from V and 5 bases from J, the junction kept 9 bases outside the gene matches. Germline V gives CDR1 MGHRA, CDR2 YSYEKL. This CDR3 region has 16 residues. CDR3 bases: TGCGCCAGCGGGGGGGTAGGGACTAGCGGGACCGGGGAGCTGTTTTTT. Translated, it gives CASGGVGTSGTGELFF.

On this clonotype: This clone may be a read error of a much larger clone one base away. V is TRBV12-3 or TRBV12-4 and J is TRBJ2-6; D unresolved. The length of the CDR3 is 14 residues. V was clipped by 6 bases and J by 0 bases, with 6 bases between them. The CDR3 bases are TGTGCCAGCAGACAACGCTCTGGGGCCAACGTCCTGACTTTC. This encodes CASRQRSGANVLTF.

As regards this clonotype: One end of the junction does not line up with germline, which may come from a read error. The gene calls are TRBV6-1 and TRBJ2-3; D may be TRBD1 (5 bases). The CDR3 length is 15 residues. CDR1 is MNHNS and CDR2 is SASEGT in the germline V gene. CDR3 sequence reads: CASGEEVGLTDTQYF. The DNA of the CDR3 is TGTGCCAGCGGTGAAGAGGTGGGGCTCACAGATACGCAGTATTTT.

This clonotype was seen ten or more times. CDR3 loop: CASSPTGSSGANVLTF. The CDR3 DNA follows: TGTGCCAGCAGTCCCACAGGTAGCTCTGGGGCCAACGTCCTGACTTTC. The chain has TRBV11-2 and TRBJ2-6; tentative D call: TRBD1 (5 bases). Deletions cut 6 bases from V and 0 bases from J, with 12 bases between. Germline V CDR1 and CDR2: SGHAT, FQNNGV. The CDR3 runs 16 residues.

This clonotype was detected many times. This rearrangement joins TRBV6-6 to TRBJ1-6; D is possibly TRBD1 (5 bases). There are 14 residues in the CDR3. V was cut by 2 bases and J by 9 bases, with 11 bases left in between. Germline CDR1 is MNHNY and CDR2 is SVGAGI (reference sequence). CDR3 DNA: TGTGCCAGCAGTTACAAGCAGGGTATTTCACCCCTCCACTTT. Translating gives CASSYKQGISPLHF.

On this clonotype itself: The junction differs from germline at one of its ends, possibly a read error. The V and J genes are TRBV14 and TRBJ2-7; the D gene could be TRBD1 or TRBD2 (5 bases each). CDR1 is SGHDN, CDR2 FVKESK, per germline. The CDR3 runs to 16 residues. CDR3 loop: CASSQVTGRRAYGQYF. For the CDR3, the DNA is TGTGCCAGCAGCCAAGTTACGGGACGGAGAGCCTACGGGCAGTACTTC. The variable domain in full, completed from reference TRBV14 and TRBJ2-7, reads EAGVTQFPSHSVIEKGQTVTLRCDPISGHDNLYWYRRVMGKEIKFLLHFVKESKQDESGMPNNRFLAERTGGTYSTLKVQPAELEDSGVYFCASSQVTGRRAYGQYFGPGTRLTVT.

Concerning this clonotype: This sequence may be a read error, since a much larger clone differs from it by one base. The V call is TRBV10-3, the J call TRBJ2-2; possibly TRBD2 for D (6 bases). Between the trimmed V and J ends, which lost 0 bases and 0 bases, there was a span of 14 bases. There are 18 residues in the CDR3. Germline lookup yields CDR1 ENHRY and CDR2 SYGVKD. As DNA, the CDR3 is TGTGCCATCAGTGAGTCGGCTAACGGGGGACCGAACACCGGGGAGCTGTTTTTT. It specifies CAISESANGGPNTGELFF.

This clonotype turned up a few times. This chain links TRBV27 with TRBJ2-3, with D perhaps matching TRBD1 or TRBD2 (5 bases each). The CDR3 has 19 residues. The germline V gene has CDR1 MNHEY and CDR2 SMNVEV (reference sequence). Trimming shortened V by 4 bases and J by 5 bases, and 28 bases separated the two germline ends. The CDR3 loop reads CASSSTTTRVSVVGDTQYF. CDR3 DNA: TGTGCCAGCAGTTCGACCACAACCAGGGTTAGCGTAGTAGGAGATACGCAGTATTTT.

Note on this clonotype: This may come from a read error, since a much larger clone is one base off. The chain is built from TRBV7-9 and TRBJ1-1, with 9 bases identical to TRBD1. There are 15 residues in the CDR3. Germline CDR1 is SEHNR and CDR2 is FQNEAQ (reference sequence). The CDR3 region has the DNA TGTGCCAGCAGCTCCCCACAGGGGGCTAGCACTGAAGCTTCCTTT. Encoded protein: CASSSPQGASTEASF.

At least ten counts were recorded for this clonotype. V is TRBV20-1 and J is TRBJ1-1, with D perhaps TRBD1 (6 bases). The V gene's germline CDR1 is DFQATT and CDR2 SNEGSKA (reference sequence). With 0 bases removed from V and 5 bases from J, the gap between germline ends came to 13 bases. The CDR3 is made up of 14 amino acids. CDR3 in DNA: TGCAGTGCTAGAGATTGGGGGCTCGGGACTGAAGCTTTCTTT. This translates into CSARDWGLGTEAFF.

This clonotype was counted a few times. The chain combines TRBV11-3 with TRBJ2-1, with D uncertain. The CDR3 loop spans 14 amino acids. Per the germline V gene, CDR1 is SGHNT and CDR2 is YENEEA. Trimming left V 3 bases short and J 3 bases short, with 9 bases between. The CDR3 nucleotides read TGTGCCAGCAGCTTGATAGGGAACTACAATGAGCAGTTCTTC. Translation gives CASSLIGNYNEQFF.